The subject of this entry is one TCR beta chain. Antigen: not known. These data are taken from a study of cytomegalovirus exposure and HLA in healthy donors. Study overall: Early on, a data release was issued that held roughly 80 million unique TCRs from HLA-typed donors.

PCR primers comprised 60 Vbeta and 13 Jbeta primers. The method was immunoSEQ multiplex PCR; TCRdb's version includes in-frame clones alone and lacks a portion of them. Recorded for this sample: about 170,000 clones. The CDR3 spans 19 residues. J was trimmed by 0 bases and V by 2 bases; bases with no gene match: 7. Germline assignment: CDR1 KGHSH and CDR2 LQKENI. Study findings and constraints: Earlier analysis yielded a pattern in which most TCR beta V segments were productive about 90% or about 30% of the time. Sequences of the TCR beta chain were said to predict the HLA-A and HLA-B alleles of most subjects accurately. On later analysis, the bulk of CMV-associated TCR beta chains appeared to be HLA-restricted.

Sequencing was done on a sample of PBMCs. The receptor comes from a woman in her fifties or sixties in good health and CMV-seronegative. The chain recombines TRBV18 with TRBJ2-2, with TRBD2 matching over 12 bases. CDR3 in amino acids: CASSPGTSGGPPNTGELFF. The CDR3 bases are TGTGCCAGCTCACCAGGAACTAGCGGGGGGCCCCCGAACACCGGGGAGCTGTTTTTT.